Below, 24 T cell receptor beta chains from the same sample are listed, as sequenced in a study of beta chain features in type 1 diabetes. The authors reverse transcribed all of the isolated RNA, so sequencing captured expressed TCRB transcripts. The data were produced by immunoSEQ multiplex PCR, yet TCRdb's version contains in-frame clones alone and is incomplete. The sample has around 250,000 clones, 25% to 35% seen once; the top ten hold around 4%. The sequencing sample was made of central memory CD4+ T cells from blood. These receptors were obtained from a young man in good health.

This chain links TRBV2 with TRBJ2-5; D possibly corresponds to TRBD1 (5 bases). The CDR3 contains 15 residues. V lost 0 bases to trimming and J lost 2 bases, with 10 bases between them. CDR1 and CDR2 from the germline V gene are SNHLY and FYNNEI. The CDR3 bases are TGTGCCAGCAGTGAAGCTGGGGCAGTGCAAGAGACCCAGTACTTC. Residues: CASSEAGAVQETQYF.

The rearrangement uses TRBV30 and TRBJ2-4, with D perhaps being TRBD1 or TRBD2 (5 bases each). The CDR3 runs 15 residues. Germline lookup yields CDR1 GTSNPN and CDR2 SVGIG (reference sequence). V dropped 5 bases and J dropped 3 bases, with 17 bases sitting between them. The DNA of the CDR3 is TGTGCCTGGGGGGCAACCGGGACCGTCAAAAACATTCAGTACTTC. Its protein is CAWGATGTVKNIQYF.

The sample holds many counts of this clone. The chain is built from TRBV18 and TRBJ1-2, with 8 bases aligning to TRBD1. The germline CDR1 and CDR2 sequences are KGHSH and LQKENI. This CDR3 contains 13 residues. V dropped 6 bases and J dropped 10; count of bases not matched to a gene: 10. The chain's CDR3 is CASSHGQGSFYTF. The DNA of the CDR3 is TGTGCCAGCTCCCACGGACAGGGAAGCTTCTACACCTTC.

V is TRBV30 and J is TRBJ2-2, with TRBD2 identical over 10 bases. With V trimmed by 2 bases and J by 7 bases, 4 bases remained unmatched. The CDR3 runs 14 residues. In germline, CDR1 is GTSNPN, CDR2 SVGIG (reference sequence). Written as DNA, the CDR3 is TGTGCCTGGAGTCTAGCGGGAGTATTCGGGGAGCTGTTTTTT. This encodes CAWSLAGVFGELFF.

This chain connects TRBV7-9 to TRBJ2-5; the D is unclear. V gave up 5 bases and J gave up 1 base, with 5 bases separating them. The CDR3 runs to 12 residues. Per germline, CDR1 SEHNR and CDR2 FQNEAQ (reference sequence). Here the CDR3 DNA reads TGTGCCAGCAGCCCTTCCCAAGAGACCCAGTACTTC. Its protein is CASSPSQETQYF.

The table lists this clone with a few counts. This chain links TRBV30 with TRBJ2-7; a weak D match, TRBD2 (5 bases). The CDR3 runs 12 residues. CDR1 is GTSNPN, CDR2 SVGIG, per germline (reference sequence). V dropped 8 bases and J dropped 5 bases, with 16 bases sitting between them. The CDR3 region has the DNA TGTGCCAGAGGGCGGCGTGAGGACGAGCAGTACTTC. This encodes CARGRREDEQYF.

CDR3: CASSQGTGTGGSDTQYF. CDR3 in DNA: TGCGCCAGCAGCCAGGGCACCGGGACAGGAGGTTCAGATACGCAGTATTTT. The V gene is TRBV4-3, the J gene TRBJ2-3, with TRBD1 matching over 8 bases. The length of the CDR3 is 17 residues. The J segment lost 4 bases and the V segment lost 3 bases, leaving 12 bases of the junction unmatched. The germline V gene encodes CDR1 LGHNA and CDR2 YSLEER.

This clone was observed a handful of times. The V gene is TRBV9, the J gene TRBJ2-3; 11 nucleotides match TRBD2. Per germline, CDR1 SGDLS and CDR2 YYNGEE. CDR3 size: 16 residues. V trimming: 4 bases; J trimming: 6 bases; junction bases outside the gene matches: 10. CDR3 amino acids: CASSLDSGRAFDTQYF. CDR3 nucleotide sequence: TGTGCCAGCAGCCTAGATAGCGGGAGGGCCTTTGATACGCAGTATTTT.

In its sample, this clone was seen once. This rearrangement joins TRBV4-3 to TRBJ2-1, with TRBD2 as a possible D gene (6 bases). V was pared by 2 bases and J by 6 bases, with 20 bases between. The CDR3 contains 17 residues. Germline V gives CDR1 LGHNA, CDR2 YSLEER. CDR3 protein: CASSQLGGGDVRNEQFF. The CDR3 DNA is TGCGCCAGCAGCCAATTAGGAGGAGGGGACGTTCGCAATGAGCAGTTCTTC.

CDR3 in DNA: TGTGCCAGCAGCTTGGCGGACAGGGGGCCTCCCGTGGTGAGAGAGACCCAGTACTTC. Protein: CASSLADRGPPVVRETQYF. J is TRBJ2-5 and V is TRBV5-6; 11 bases line up with TRBD1. The CDR3 contains 19 residues. The ends lost 0 bases at V and 4 bases at J; junction bases unmatched: 14. CDR1 and CDR2 (germline): SGHDT, YYEEEE.

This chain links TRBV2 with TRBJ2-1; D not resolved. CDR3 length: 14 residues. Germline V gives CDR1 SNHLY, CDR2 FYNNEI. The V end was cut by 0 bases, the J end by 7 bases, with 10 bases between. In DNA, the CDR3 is TGTGCCAGCAGTGAAGCGCCCGGGCGGAATGAGCAGTTCTTC. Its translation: CASSEAPGRNEQFF.

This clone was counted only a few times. Here the CDR3 reads CASSDLGREQYF. In nucleotides, the CDR3 is TGTGCCAGCAGTGACCTAGGGAGGGAGCAGTACTTC. The chain joins TRBV27 to TRBJ2-7; the D gene is possibly TRBD2 (6 bases). Trimming took 5 bases from V and 7 from J, leaving 12 bases between them. In germline, CDR1 is MNHEY, CDR2 SMNVEV (reference sequence). The CDR3 contains 12 residues.

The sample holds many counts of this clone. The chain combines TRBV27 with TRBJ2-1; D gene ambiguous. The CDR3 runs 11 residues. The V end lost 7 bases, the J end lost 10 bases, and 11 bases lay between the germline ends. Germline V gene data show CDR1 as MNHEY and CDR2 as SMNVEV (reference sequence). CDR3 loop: CASKMIGEQFF. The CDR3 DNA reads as TGTGCCAGCAAAATGATAGGAGAGCAGTTCTTC.

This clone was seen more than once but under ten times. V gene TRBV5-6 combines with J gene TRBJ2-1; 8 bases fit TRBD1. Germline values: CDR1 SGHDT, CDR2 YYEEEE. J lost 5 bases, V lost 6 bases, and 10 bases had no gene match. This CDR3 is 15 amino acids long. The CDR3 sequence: CASNKAGGWDNEQFF. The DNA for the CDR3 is TGTGCCAGCAACAAGGCAGGGGGCTGGGACAATGAGCAGTTCTTC.

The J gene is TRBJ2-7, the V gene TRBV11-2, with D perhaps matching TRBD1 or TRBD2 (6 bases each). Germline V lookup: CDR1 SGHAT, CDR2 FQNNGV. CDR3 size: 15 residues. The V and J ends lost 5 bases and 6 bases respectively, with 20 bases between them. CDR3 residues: CASSPKGGASTEQYF. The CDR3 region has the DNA TGTGCCAGCAGCCCCAAGGGGGGCGCTAGCACCGAGCAGTACTTC.

CDR3 loop: CASSWDGSSYEQYF. The CDR3 nucleotides read TGTGCCAGCAGCTGGGACGGTAGCTCCTACGAGCAGTACTTC. The chain carries TRBV7-9 and TRBJ2-7, with D perhaps being TRBD1 or TRBD2 (5 bases each). V lost 4 bases, J lost 0 bases, and 10 bases lay in between. The germline V gene has CDR1 SEHNR and CDR2 FQNEAQ (reference sequence). The CDR3 length is 14 residues.

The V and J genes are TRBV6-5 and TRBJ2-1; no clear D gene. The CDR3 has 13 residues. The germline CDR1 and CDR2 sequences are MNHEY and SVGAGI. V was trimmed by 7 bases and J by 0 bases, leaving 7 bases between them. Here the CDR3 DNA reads TGTGCCAGCACGCAGAGCTCCTACAATGAGCAGTTCTTC. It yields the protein CASTQSSYNEQFF.

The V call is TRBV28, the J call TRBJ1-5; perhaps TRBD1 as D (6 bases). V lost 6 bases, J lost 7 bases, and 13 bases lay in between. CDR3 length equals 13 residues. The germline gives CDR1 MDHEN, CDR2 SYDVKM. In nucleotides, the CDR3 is TGTGCCAGCAGGTTGGGGGCTCGACAGCCCCAGCATTTT. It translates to CASRLGARQPQHF.

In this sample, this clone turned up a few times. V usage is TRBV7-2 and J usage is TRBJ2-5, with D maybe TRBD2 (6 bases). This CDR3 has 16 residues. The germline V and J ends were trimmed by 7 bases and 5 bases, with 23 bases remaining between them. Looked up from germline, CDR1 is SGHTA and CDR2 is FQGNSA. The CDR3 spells CASIVVSGTGSETQYF. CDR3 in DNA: TGTGCCAGCATTGTGGTTAGCGGAACTGGATCGGAGACCCAGTACTTC. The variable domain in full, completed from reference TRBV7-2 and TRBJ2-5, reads GAGVSQSPSNKVTEKGKDVELRCDPISGHTALYWYRQSLGQGLEFLIYFQGNSAPDKSGLPSDRFSAERTGGSVSTLTIQRTQQEDSAVYLCASIVVSGTGSETQYFGPGTRLLVL.

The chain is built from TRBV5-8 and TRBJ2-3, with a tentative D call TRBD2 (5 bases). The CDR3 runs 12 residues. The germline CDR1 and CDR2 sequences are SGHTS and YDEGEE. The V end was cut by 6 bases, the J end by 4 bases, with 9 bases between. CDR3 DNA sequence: TGTGCCAGCAAAGGGAGCTCAGATACGCAGTATTTT. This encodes CASKGSSDTQYF.

Here the CDR3 DNA reads TGTGCCTGGAGCAGGACCTTTGAAGCTTTCTTT. Its protein is CAWSRTFEAFF. This rearrangement joins TRBV30 to TRBJ1-1; D is ambiguous. Germline CDR1 reads GTSNPN; CDR2 reads SVGIG (reference sequence). Trimming pared 3 bases from V and 7 bases from J, leaving 9 bases between. The CDR3 is 11 amino acids.

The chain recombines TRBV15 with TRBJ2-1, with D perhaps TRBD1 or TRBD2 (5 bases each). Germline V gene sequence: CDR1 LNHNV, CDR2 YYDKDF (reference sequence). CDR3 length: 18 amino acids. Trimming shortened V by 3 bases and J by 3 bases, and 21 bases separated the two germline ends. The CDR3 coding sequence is TGTGCCACCAGCAGGACCCGATCCAGTTTGAGGGGCTACAATGAGCAGTTCTTC. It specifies CATSRTRSSLRGYNEQFF.

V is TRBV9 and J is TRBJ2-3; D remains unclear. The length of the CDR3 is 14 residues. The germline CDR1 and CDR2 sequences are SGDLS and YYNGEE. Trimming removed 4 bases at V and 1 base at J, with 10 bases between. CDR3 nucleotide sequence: TGTGCCAGCAGCCCTCAGTGGGGCACAGATACGCAGTATTTT. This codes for CASSPQWGTDTQYF.

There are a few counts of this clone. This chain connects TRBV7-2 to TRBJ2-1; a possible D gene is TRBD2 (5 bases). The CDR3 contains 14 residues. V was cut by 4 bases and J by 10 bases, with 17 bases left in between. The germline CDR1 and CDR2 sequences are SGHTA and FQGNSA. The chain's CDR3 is CASSSPGEFREQFF. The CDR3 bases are TGTGCCAGCAGCTCTCCCGGGGAATTTAGAGAGCAGTTCTTC. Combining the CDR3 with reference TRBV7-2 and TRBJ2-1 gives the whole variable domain GAGVSQSPSNKVTEKGKDVELRCDPISGHTALYWYRQSLGQGLEFLIYFQGNSAPDKSGLPSDRFSAERTGGSVSTLTIQRTQQEDSAVYLCASSSPGEFREQFFGPGTRLTVL.